Included here is one TCR beta chain sequence, with context. Its target is not known. Use of 60 Vbeta and 13 Jbeta primers characterized the PCR. Profiling relied on immunoSEQ multiplex PCR, and the TCRdb table lists in-frame clones only, not all of them. The sample shows some 170,000 clones, around 86% of them seen only once. The sample comes from a study of cytomegalovirus exposure and HLA in healthy donors. The overall study: In an early release, HLA-typed donors contributed tens of millions of unique TCR sequences. General observations from the study: Researchers reported in a later analysis that common viral pathogens appeared linked to several top clusters. In a later analysis, the majority of CMV-associated beta chains seemingly showed HLA restriction. Three of the chains that were CMV-associated were confirmed in vitro to be specific for CMV antigens.

The CDR3 length is 16 residues. From germline, CDR1 is MDHEN and CDR2 SYDVKM. Trimming removed 6 bases at V and 5 bases at J, with 20 bases between. The chain carries TRBV28 and TRBJ1-5; D is possibly TRBD1 (6 bases). This sequence was found in a man aged 50-60 years in good health and CMV-seropositive. The sequenced sample was PBMCs. CDR3 sequence (DNA): TGTGCCAGCAGAATAGCCGGGACATCCGGCCATCAGCCCCAGCATTTT. It yields the protein CASRIAGTSGHQPQHF.